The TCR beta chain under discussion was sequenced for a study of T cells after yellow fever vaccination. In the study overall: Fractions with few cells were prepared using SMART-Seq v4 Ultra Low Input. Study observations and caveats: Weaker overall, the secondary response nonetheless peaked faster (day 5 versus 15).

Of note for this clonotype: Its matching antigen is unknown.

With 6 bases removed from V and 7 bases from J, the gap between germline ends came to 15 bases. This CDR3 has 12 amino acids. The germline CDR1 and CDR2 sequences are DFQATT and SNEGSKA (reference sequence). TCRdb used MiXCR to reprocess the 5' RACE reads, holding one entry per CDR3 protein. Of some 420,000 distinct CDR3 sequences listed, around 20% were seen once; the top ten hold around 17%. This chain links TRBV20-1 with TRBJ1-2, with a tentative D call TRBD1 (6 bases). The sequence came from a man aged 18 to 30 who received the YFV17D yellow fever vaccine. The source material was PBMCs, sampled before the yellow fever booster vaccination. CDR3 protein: CSARDTGAGYTF. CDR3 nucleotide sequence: TGCAGTGCCAGGGACACCGGAGCTGGCTACACCTTC.